The clone carrying this T cell receptor (beta chain) has only a few counts. No antigen is known for it. Losses at the gene ends were 3 bases for V and 4 bases for J; bases not matched to a gene: 11. Germline V CDR1 and CDR2: DFQATT, SNEGSKA (reference sequence). The CDR3 extends over 15 amino acids. This entry comes from a study of CD8 T cells in ankylosing spondylitis. With molecular barcodes, quantitative 5'-RACE was used to make the TCR beta libraries. TCRdb redid the calling of the 5' RACE reads with MiXCR, one entry per CDR3 protein. The sample records about 480,000 distinct CDR3 sequences, about 15% being singletons. Whole-study findings and limits: In synovial fluid and blood from reactive arthritis, some motif variants were previously reported. Matched synovial fluid from ankylosing spondylitis patients was reported to be enriched for disease-linked clones. Ankylosing spondylitis blood appeared to carry a characteristic TCR beta motif of eight or nine highly homologous variants.

The sequence was obtained from a male donor with ankylosing spondylitis. The sample was blood, either unsorted or a sorted T cell fraction (not recorded which). The gene calls are TRBV20-1 and TRBJ1-2, with TRBD1 identical over 7 bases. CDR3 loop: CSASPPGDRAYGYTF. The CDR3 DNA sequence: TGCAGTGCTAGCCCCCCGGGTGACAGGGCCTATGGCTACACCTTC.